Following are 21 T cell receptor beta chains from one sample sequenced in a study of blood T cell repertoires in COVID-19. The protocol was immunoSEQ multiplex PCR, while the TCRdb copy is restricted to in-frame clones and leaves out a portion. The table lists approximately 350,000 clones, more than 85% of them singletons. Material: PBMCs or T cells enriched from blood (not recorded which). These receptor sequences come from a woman in her twenties or thirties who had recovered from COVID-19.

The chain links TRBV28 to TRBJ2-1; 7 nucleotides match TRBD2. With V trimmed by 8 bases and J by 8 bases, 0 bases remained unmatched. From germline, CDR1 is MDHEN and CDR2 SYDVKM. The CDR3 runs 10 residues. For the CDR3, the DNA is TGTGCCAGCCGGGGGGATGAGCAGTTCTTC. Residues: CASRGDEQFF. Full variable domain (remainder filled in from reference TRBV28 and TRBJ2-1): DVKVTQSSRYLVKRTGEKVFLECVQDMDHENMFWYRQDPGLGLRLIYFSYDVKMKEKGDIPEGYSVSREKKERFSLILESASTNQTSMYLCASRGDEQFFGPGTRLTVL.

The chain carries TRBV15 and TRBJ2-2; D gene uncertain. Per the germline V gene, CDR1 is LNHNV and CDR2 is YYDKDF (reference sequence). This CDR3 spans 12 amino acids. V was shortened by 1 base and J by 7 bases, with 4 bases between the two germline ends. The chain's CDR3 is CATSRGYGELFF. CDR3 nucleotides: TGTGCCACCAGCAGAGGTTACGGGGAGCTGTTTTTT.

The V and J genes are TRBV28 and TRBJ2-7, with TRBD2 matching 9 bases. Per the germline V gene, CDR1 is MDHEN and CDR2 is SYDVKM. This CDR3 region has 15 residues. V gave up 3 bases and J gave up 4 bases; unmatched junction bases: 7. CDR3 nucleotide sequence: TGTGCCAGCAGTTTTATCGCGGGAGGGCGATACGAGCAGTACTTC. Translated, it gives CASSFIAGGRYEQYF.

This chain links TRBV19 with TRBJ1-3; 7 bases agree with TRBD1. J was trimmed by 3 bases and V by 6 bases; bases with no gene match: 8. The CDR3 is made up of 15 amino acids. Germline CDR1 and CDR2: LNHDA and SQIVND (reference sequence). The CDR3 bases are TGTGCCAGTAGCAGAGGGGGCGGCTATGGAAACACCATATATTTT. Translation: CASSRGGGYGNTIYF.

This clone has more than one count but fewer than ten. The genes are TRBV27 and TRBJ1-6; possibly TRBD1 for D (5 bases). This CDR3 has 16 residues. Trimming removed 2 bases at V and 6 bases at J, with 14 bases between. The germline V gene has CDR1 MNHEY and CDR2 SMNVEV (reference sequence). CDR3 sequence (DNA): TGTGCCAGCAGTTTAAAGACTGGGGGGGGTAATTCACCCCTCCACTTT. Its protein product is CASSLKTGGGNSPLHF.

The chain carries TRBV25-1 and TRBJ2-5; TRBD1 might be the D (5 bases). The germline V and J ends were trimmed by 3 bases and 5 bases, with 13 bases remaining between them. Germline V lookup: CDR1 MGHDK, CDR2 SYGVNS. The CDR3 has 14 amino acids. CDR3 sequence reads: CASSETVGLETQYF. CDR3 sequence (DNA): TGTGCCAGCAGTGAGACCGTGGGGCTGGAGACCCAGTACTTC.

This chain links TRBV5-5 with TRBJ2-7, with 9 nucleotides matching TRBD1. Germline lookup yields CDR1 SGHKS and CDR2 YYEKEE (reference sequence). The CDR3 length is 14 residues. V lost 4 bases, J lost 4 bases, and 6 bases stayed unmatched. CDR3 DNA sequence: TGTGCCAGCAGCCCGGGACAGGGCCTATACGAGCAGTACTTC. Translating it yields CASSPGQGLYEQYF.

The chain has TRBV27 and TRBJ2-3; a weak D match, TRBD2 (5 bases). CDR1 and CDR2 from the germline V gene are MNHEY and SMNVEV (reference sequence). V was pared by 3 bases and J by 1 base, with 20 bases between. The CDR3 has 18 amino acids. CDR3 protein: CASSLVAWEPPGTDTQYF. The CDR3 bases are TGTGCCAGCAGTTTGGTCGCCTGGGAGCCACCCGGCACAGATACGCAGTATTTT.

The chain employs TRBV27 and TRBJ2-2; D might be TRBD1 (5 bases). Between the trimmed V and J ends, which lost 2 bases and 8 bases, there was a span of 15 bases. This CDR3 contains 15 residues. CDR1 is MNHEY and CDR2 is SMNVEV in the germline V gene (reference sequence). The CDR3 DNA reads as TGTGCCAGCAGTTTACTTGGGGCAGTATCGGGGGAGCTGTTTTTT. It yields the protein CASSLLGAVSGELFF.

The CDR3 protein is CASSLGRNTEAFF. CDR3 in DNA: TGTGCCAGCAGTTTAGGGAGGAACACTGAAGCTTTCTTT. This chain connects TRBV12-3 or TRBV12-4 to TRBJ1-1; D gene ambiguous. This CDR3 comprises 13 residues. V was trimmed by 1 base and J by 1 base, leaving 4 bases between them.

Only a few counts were recorded for this clone. V gene TRBV4-1 combines with J gene TRBJ1-3; D unclear. The germline V gene has CDR1 MGHRA and CDR2 YSYEKL. CDR3 length: 16 amino acids. The V and J ends lost 5 bases and 0 bases respectively, with 14 bases between them. Here the CDR3 reads CASSTLGRDSGNTIYF. For the CDR3, the DNA is TGCGCCAGCAGCACGTTGGGGAGGGACTCTGGAAACACCATATATTTT.

Concerning this clone: This same CDR3 is encoded by further DNA sequences in the sample. The rearrangement uses TRBV27 and TRBJ1-2; weak D call: TRBD1 (6 bases). CDR1 is MNHEY, CDR2 SMNVEV, per germline (reference sequence). V was cut by 4 bases and J by 0 bases, with 9 bases left in between. The CDR3 spans 14 residues. CDR3 in amino acids: CASSSRTANYGYTF. The CDR3 DNA is TGTGCCAGCAGTTCTCGGACAGCTAACTATGGCTACACCTTC.

The rearrangement joins TRBV27 to TRBJ2-1, with 13 bases identical to TRBD2. Germline V gene sequence: CDR1 MNHEY, CDR2 SMNVEV (reference sequence). The CDR3 loop spans 15 amino acids. V lost 7 bases to trimming and J lost 6 bases; unmatched junction nucleotides: 6. The CDR3 coding sequence is TGTGCCAGCACCACCGGGACTAGCGGGGTCAATGAGCAGTTCTTC. Residues: CASTTGTSGVNEQFF.

The chain joins TRBV6-1 to TRBJ1-2; 10 nucleotides align to TRBD1. Trimming at V came to 2 bases and at J to 8 bases, leaving 5 bases not matched to a gene. Looked up from germline, CDR1 is MNHNS and CDR2 is SASEGT. This CDR3 is built from 14 residues. The CDR3, as DNA: TGTGCCAGCAGTGAACGACAGGGGGCGAGGGGCTACACCTTC. It translates to CASSERQGARGYTF.

The rearrangement uses TRBV7-6 and TRBJ1-2, with TRBD1 matching 7 bases. CDR3 size: 15 residues. From germline, CDR1 is SGHVS and CDR2 FNYEAQ. V lost 0 bases, J lost 8 bases, and 9 bases stayed unmatched. CDR3 in amino acids: CASSLAEGAIGGYTF. CDR3 DNA: TGTGCCAGCAGCTTAGCGGAGGGGGCAATAGGAGGCTACACCTTC.

The V and J genes are TRBV4-1 and TRBJ1-6; 10 bases fit TRBD1. The CDR3 is 15 amino acids. From germline, CDR1 is MGHRA and CDR2 YSYEKL. V lost 5 bases to trimming and J lost 7 bases; unmatched junction nucleotides: 5. The CDR3, as DNA: TGCGCCAGCAGCGAGACAGGGGGCATGAATTCACCCCTCCACTTT. Translation gives CASSETGGMNSPLHF.

The chain uses TRBV6-5 and TRBJ2-3, with 8 positions matching TRBD2. Per the germline V gene, CDR1 is MNHEY and CDR2 is SVGAGI. CDR3 size: 13 residues. Unmatched junction bases numbered 4, after V lost 6 bases and J lost 5 bases. The CDR3 DNA reads TGTGCCAGCAGCGGGGGGGCGATAGATACGCAGTATTTT. It is translated as CASSGGAIDTQYF.

The chain carries TRBV7-9 and TRBJ2-3, with 9 bases identical to TRBD2. Germline CDR1 and CDR2: SEHNR and FQNEAQ (reference sequence). V gave up 1 base and J gave up 1 base; unmatched junction bases: 3. This CDR3 contains 16 residues. CDR3 sequence (DNA): TGTGCCAGCAGCTTAGGAGCTAGCGGGGGCACAGATACGCAGTATTTT. Amino acid sequence: CASSLGASGGTDTQYF. The entire variable domain, with the rest obtained from reference TRBV7-9 and TRBJ2-3, is as follows: DTGVSQNPRHKITKRGQNVTFRCDPISEHNRLYWYRQTLGQGPEFLTYFQNEAQLEKSRLLSDRFSAERPKGSFSTLEIQRTEQGDSAMYLCASSLGASGGTDTQYFGPGTRLTVL.

The CDR3 region is CASRGGQGYGYTF. The CDR3 DNA reads as TGTGCCAGCAGGGGGGGACAGGGCTATGGCTACACCTTC. This sequence joins TRBV2 and TRBJ1-2; 9 nucleotides line up with TRBD1. Germline trimming cut 6 bases from V and 4 bases from J; bases unmatched to any gene: 3. The CDR3 loop spans 13 amino acids. Germline V CDR1 and CDR2: SNHLY, FYNNEI.

The chain recombines TRBV28 with TRBJ1-1; 7 nucleotides line up with TRBD1. Trimming at V came to 3 bases and at J to 5 bases, leaving 6 bases not matched to a gene. There are 14 residues in the CDR3. Germline V lookup: CDR1 MDHEN, CDR2 SYDVKM. CDR3: CASSLEEGATEAFF. The CDR3 DNA reads TGTGCCAGCAGTTTGGAGGAGGGGGCGACTGAAGCTTTCTTT.

V and J are TRBV27 and TRBJ1-5; D gene uncertain. Trimming shortened V by 3 bases and J by 4 bases, and 7 bases separated the two germline ends. Germline V lookup: CDR1 MNHEY, CDR2 SMNVEV (reference sequence). This CDR3 has 13 residues. CDR3 bases: TGTGCCAGCAGTTTGTGGGCAAATCAGCCCCAGCATTTT. Translating it yields CASSLWANQPQHF.